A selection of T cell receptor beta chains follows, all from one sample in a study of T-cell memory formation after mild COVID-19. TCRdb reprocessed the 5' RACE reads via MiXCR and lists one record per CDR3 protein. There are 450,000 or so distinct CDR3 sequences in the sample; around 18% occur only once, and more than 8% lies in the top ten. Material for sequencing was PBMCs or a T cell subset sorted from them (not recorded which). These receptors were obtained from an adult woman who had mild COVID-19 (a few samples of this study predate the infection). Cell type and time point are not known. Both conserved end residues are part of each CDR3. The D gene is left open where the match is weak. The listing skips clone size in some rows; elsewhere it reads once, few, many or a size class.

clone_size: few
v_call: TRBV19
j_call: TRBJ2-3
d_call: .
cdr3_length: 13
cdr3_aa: CASSMHSTDTQYF
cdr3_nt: TGTGCCAGTAGTATGCATAGCACAGATACGCAGTATTTT

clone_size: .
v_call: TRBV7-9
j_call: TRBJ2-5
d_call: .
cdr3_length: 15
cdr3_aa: CASSLALGGQETQYF
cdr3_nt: TGTGCCAGCAGCTTAGCGCTGGGGGGCCAAGAGACCCAGTACTTC

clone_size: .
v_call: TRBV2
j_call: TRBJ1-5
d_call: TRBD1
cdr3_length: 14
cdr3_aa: CASTPGQWFGPQHF
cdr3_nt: TGTGCCAGTACACCGGGACAGTGGTTCGGTCCCCAGCATTTT

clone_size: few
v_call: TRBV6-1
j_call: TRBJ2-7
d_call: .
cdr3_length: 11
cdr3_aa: CASNERYEQYF
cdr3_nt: TGTGCCAGCAACGAACGATACGAGCAGTACTTC

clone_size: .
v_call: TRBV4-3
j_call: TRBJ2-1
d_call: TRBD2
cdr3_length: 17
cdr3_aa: CASSQAPASGIYNEQFF
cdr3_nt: TGCGCCAGCAGCCAAGCCCCGGCTAGCGGGATCTACAATGAGCAGTTCTTC

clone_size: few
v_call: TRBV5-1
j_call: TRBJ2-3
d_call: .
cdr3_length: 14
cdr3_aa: CASFQAGTTDTQYF
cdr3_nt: TGCGCCAGCTTCCAAGCGGGCACCACAGATACGCAGTATTTT

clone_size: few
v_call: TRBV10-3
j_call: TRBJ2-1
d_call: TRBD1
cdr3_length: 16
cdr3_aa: CASHPSTGISYNEQFF
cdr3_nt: TGTGCCAGCCACCCTTCGACAGGGATCTCCTACAATGAGCAGTTCTTC

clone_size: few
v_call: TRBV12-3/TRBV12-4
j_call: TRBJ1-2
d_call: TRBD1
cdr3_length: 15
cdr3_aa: CASSPGGGAGYGYTF
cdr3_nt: TGTGCCAGCAGTCCGGGAGGGGGCGCGGGGTATGGCTACACCTTC

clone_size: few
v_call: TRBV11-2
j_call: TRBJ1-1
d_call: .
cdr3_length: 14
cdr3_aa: CASSLEGRSTEAFF
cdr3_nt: TGTGCCAGCAGCTTAGAGGGGAGGAGTACTGAAGCTTTCTTT

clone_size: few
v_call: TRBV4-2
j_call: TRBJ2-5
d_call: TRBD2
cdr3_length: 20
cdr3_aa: CASSQQPGLAGRRGQETQYF
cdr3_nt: TGTGCCAGCAGCCAGCAACCGGGACTAGCGGGACGAAGGGGGCAAGAGACCCAGTACTTC

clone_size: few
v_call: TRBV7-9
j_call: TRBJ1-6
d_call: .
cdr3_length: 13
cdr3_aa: CASSLGDNPPLHF
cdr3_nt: TGTGCCAGCAGCTTGGGGGACAATCCACCCCTCCACTTT

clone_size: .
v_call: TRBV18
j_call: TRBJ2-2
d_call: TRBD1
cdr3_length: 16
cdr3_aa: CASSPTGGANTGELFF
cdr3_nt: TGTGCCAGCTCACCCACAGGGGGAGCGAACACCGGGGAGCTGTTTTTT

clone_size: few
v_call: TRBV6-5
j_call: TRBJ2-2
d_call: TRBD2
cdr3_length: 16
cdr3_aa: CASSYVPSGDTGELFF
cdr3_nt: TGTGCCAGCAGTTACGTTCCTAGCGGGGACACCGGGGAGCTGTTTTTT

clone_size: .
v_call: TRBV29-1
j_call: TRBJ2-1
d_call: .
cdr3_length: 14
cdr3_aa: CSVEGRDSTNEQFF
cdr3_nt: TGCAGCGTTGAAGGTCGGGACTCTACTAATGAGCAGTTCTTC

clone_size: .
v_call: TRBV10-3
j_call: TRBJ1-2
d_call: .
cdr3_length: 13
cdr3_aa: CAISESTGITLTF
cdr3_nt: TGTGCCATCAGTGAGTCGACAGGTATCACTCTCACCTTC

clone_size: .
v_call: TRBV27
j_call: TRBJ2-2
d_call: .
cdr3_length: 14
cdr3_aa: CASSSRDIEGELFF
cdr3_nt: TGTGCCAGCAGTTCACGGGACATCGAGGGGGAGCTGTTTTTT

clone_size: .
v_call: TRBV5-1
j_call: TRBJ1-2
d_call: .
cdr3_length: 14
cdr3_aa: CASSLVPDNYGYTF
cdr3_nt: TGCGCCAGCAGCTTGGTGCCAGACAACTATGGCTACACCTTC